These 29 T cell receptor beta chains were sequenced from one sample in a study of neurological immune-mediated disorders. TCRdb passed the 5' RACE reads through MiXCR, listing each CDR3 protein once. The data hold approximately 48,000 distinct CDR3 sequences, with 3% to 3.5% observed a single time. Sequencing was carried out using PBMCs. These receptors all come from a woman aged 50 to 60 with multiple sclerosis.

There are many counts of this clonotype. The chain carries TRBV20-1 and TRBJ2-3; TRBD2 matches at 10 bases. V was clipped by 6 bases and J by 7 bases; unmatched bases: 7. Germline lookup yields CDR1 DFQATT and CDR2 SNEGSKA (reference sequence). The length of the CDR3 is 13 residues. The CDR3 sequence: CSALAGVSNTQYF. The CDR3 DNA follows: TGCAGTGCCCTAGCGGGAGTCTCTAATACGCAGTATTTT.

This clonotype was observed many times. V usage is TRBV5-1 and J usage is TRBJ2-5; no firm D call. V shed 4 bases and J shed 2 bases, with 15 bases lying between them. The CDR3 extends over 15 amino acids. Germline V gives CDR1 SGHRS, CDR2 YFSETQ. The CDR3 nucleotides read TGCGCCAGCAGCCCTACTGGGCCAGGACAAGAGACCCAGTACTTC. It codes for CASSPTGPGQETQYF.

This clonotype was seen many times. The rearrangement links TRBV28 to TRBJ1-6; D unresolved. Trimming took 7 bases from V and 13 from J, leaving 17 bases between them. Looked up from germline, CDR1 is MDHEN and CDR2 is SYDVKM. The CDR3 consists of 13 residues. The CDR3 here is CASKGSIVIPLHF. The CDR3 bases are TGTGCCAGCAAGGGATCTATAGTCATCCCCCTCCACTTT.

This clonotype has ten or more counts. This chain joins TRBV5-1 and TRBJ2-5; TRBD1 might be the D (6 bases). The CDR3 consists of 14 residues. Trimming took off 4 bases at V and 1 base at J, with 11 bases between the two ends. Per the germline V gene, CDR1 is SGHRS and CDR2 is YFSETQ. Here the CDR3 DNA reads TGCGCCAGCAGCCCTACAGGGATCCAAGAGACCCAGTACTTC. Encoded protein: CASSPTGIQETQYF.

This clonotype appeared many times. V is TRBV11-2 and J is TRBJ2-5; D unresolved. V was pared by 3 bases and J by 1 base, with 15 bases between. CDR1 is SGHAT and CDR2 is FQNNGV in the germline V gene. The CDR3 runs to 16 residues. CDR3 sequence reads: CASSFRRQSFQETQYF. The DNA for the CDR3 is TGTGCCAGCAGCTTCCGGCGGCAGAGTTTCCAAGAGACCCAGTACTTC.

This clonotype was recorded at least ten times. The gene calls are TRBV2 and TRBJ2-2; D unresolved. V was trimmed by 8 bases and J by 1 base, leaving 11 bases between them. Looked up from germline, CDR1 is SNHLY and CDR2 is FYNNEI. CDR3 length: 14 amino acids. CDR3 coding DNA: TGTGCCAGCGTGAACCTCGGGAACACCGGGGAGCTGTTTTTT. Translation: CASVNLGNTGELFF.

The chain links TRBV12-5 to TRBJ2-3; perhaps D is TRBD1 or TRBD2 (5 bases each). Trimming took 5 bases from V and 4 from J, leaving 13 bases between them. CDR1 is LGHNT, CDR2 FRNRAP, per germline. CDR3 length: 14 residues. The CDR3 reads CASGGAGGADTQYF. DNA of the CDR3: TGTGCTAGTGGTGGGGCTGGGGGTGCAGATACGCAGTATTTT.

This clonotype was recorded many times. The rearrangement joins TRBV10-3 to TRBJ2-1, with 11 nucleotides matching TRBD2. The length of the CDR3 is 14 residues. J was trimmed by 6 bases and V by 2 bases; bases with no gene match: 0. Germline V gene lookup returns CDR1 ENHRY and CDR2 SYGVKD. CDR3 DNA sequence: TGTGCCATCAGTGAGCTAGCGGGGGGCAATGAGCAGTTCTTC. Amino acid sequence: CAISELAGGNEQFF.

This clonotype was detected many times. The CDR3 nucleotides read TGTGCCAGCAGTGCCGCCGGGTTGAGGTACTCACCCCTCCACTTT. This translates into CASSAAGLRYSPLHF. This rearrangement joins TRBV6-4 to TRBJ1-6; no firm D call. V gave up 4 bases and J gave up 10 bases, with 17 bases separating them. This CDR3 is built from 15 residues. Per germline, CDR1 MRHNA and CDR2 SNTAGT.

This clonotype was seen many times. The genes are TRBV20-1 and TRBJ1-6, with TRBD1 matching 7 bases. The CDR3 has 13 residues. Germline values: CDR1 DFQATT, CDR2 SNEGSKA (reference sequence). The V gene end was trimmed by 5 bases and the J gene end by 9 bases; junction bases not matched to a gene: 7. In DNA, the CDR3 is TGCAGTGCTTACAGGGGAGGAGGTTCACCCCTCCACTTT. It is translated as CSAYRGGGSPLHF.

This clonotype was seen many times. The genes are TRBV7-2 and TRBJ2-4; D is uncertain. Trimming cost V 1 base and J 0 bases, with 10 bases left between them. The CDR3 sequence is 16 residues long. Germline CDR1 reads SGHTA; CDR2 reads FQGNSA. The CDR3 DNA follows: TGTGCCAGCAGCTTAGGAGGATCGTTAGCCAAAAACATTCAGTACTTC. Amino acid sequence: CASSLGGSLAKNIQYF.

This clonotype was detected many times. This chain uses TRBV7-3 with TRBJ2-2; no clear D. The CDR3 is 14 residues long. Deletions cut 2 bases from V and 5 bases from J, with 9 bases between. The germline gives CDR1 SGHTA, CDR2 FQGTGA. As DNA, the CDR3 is TGTGCCAGCAGCTTAGCTCGAGAAACCGGGGAGCTGTTTTTT. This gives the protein CASSLARETGELFF. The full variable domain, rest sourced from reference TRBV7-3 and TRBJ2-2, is GAGVSQTPSNKVTEKGKYVELRCDPISGHTALYWYRQSLGQGPEFLIYFQGTGAADDSGLPNDRFFAVRPEGSVSTLKIQRTERGDSAVYLCASSLARETGELFFGEGSRLTVL.

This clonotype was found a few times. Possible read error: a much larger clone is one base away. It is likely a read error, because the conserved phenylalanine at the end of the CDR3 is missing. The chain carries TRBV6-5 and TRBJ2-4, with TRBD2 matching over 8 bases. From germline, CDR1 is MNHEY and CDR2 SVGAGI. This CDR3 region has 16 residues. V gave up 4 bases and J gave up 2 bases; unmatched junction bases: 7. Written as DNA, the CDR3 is TGTGCCAGCAGTTCCGGGGGGGCTGATACCAAAAACATTCAGTACTGC. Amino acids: CASSSGGADTKNIQYC.

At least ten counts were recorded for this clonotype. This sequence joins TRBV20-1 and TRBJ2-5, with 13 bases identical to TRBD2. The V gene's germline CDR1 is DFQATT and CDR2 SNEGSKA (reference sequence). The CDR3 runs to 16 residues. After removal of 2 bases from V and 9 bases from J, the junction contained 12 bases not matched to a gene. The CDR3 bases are TGCAGTGCTAGAAACCTGGGACTAGCGGGGCAACCGGCCCAGTACTTC. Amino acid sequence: CSARNLGLAGQPAQYF.

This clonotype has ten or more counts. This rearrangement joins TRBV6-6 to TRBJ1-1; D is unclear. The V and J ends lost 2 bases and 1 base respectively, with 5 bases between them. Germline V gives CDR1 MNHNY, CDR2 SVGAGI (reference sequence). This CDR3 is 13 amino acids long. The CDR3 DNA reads TGTGCCAGCAGTTACGCTGAGAACACTGAAGCTTTCTTT. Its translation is CASSYAENTEAFF.

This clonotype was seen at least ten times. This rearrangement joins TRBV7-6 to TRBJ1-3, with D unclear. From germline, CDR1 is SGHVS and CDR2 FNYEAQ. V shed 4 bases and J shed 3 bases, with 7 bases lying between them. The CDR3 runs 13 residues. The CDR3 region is CASSSSNGNTIYF. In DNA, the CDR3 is TGTGCCAGCAGCTCCTCCAATGGAAACACCATATATTTT.

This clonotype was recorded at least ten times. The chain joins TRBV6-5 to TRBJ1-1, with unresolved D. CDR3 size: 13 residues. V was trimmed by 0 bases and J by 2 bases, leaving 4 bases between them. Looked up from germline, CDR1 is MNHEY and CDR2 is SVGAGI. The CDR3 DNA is TGTGCCAGCAGTTACTCAGTTAACACTGAAGCTTTCTTT. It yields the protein CASSYSVNTEAFF.

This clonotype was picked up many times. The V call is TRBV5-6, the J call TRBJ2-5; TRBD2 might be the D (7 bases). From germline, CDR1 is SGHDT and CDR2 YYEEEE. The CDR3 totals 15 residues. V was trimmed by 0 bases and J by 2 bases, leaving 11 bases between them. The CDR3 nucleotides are TGTGCCAGCAGCTTGGTGGCGGGGGCTCAAGAGACCCAGTACTTC. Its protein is CASSLVAGAQETQYF.

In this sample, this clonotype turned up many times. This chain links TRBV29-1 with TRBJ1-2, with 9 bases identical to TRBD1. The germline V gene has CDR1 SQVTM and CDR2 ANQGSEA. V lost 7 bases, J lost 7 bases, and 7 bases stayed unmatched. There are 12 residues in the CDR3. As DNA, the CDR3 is TGCAGCGCGGGACAGGGTGTGAGTGGCTACACCTTC. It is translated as CSAGQGVSGYTF.

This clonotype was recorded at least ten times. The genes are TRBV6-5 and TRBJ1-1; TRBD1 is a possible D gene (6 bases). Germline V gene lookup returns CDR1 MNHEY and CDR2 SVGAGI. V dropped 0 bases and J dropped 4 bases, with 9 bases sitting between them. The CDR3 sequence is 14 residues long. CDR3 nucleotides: TGTGCCAGCAGTTACTCGGGAGGGGGCACTGAAGCTTTCTTT. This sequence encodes CASSYSGGGTEAFF.

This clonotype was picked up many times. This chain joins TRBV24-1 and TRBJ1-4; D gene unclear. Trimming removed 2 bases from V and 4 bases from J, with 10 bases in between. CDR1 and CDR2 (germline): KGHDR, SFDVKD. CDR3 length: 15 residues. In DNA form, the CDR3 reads TGTGCCACCAGTGATTCGACATCGGGTAATGAAAAACTGTTTTTT. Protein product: CATSDSTSGNEKLFF.

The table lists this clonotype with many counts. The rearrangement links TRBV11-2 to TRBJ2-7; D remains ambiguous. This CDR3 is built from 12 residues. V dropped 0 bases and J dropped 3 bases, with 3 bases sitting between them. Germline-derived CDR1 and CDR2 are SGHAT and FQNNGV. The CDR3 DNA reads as TGTGCCAGCAGCTTAGAGGGCTACGAGCAGTACTTC. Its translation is CASSLEGYEQYF.

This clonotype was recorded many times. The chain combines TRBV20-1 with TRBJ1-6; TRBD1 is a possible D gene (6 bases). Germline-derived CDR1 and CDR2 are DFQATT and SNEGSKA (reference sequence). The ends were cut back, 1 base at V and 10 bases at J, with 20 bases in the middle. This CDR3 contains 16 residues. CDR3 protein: CSARVSGGEGESPLHF. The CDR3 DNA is TGCAGTGCTAGAGTATCGGGGGGCGAGGGGGAGTCACCCCTCCACTTT.

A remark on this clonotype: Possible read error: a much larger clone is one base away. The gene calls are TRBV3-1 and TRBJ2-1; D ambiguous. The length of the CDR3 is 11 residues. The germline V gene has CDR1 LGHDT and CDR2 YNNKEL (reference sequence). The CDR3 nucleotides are TGTGACAGCAGCAGGTCCTTGGAGCAGTTCTTC. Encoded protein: CDSSRSLEQFF.

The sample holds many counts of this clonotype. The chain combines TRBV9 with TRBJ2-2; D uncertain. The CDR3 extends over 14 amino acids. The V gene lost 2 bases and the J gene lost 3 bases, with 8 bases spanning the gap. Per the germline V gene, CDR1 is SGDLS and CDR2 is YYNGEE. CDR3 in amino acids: CASSVKGHTGELFF. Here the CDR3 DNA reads TGTGCCAGCAGCGTTAAGGGCCACACCGGGGAGCTGTTTTTT.

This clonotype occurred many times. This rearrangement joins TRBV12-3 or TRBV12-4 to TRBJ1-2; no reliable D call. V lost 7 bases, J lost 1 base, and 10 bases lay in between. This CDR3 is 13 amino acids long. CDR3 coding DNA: TGTGCCAGCAATGCCCACCGTAACTATGGCTACACCTTC. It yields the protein CASNAHRNYGYTF.

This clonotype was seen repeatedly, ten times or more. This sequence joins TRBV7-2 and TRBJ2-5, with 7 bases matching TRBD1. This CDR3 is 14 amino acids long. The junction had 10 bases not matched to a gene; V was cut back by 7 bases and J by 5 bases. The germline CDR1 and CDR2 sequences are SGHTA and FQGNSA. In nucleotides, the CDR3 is TGTGCCAGCACCAAACAGGGGTCTACGGAGACCCAGTACTTC. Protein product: CASTKQGSTETQYF.

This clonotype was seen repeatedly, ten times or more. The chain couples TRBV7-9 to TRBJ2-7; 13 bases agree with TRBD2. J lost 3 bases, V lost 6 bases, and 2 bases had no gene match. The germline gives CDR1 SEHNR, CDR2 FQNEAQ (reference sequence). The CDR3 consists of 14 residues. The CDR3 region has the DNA TGTGCCAGCAGGCGGACTAGCGGGGGCTACGAGCAGTACTTC. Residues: CASRRTSGGYEQYF.

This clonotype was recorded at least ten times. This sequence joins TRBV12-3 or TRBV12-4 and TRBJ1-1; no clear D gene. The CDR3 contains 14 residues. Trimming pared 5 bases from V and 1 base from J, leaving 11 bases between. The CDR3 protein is CASSIAGTNTEAFF. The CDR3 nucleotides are TGTGCCAGCAGTATTGCGGGCACGAACACTGAAGCTTTCTTT.